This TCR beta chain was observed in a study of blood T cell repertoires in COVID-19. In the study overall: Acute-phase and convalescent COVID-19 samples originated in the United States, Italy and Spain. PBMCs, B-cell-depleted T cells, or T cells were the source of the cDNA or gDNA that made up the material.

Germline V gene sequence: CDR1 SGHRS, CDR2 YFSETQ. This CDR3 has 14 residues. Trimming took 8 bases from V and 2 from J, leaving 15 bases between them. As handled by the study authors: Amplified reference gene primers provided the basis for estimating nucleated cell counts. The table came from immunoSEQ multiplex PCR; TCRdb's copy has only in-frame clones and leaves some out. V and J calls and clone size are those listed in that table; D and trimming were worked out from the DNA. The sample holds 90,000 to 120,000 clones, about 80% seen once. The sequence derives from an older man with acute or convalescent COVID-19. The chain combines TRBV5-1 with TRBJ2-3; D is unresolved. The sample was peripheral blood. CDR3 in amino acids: CASKSRDFTDTQYF. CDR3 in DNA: TGCGCCAGTAAAAGCAGAGACTTCACAGATACGCAGTATTTT.